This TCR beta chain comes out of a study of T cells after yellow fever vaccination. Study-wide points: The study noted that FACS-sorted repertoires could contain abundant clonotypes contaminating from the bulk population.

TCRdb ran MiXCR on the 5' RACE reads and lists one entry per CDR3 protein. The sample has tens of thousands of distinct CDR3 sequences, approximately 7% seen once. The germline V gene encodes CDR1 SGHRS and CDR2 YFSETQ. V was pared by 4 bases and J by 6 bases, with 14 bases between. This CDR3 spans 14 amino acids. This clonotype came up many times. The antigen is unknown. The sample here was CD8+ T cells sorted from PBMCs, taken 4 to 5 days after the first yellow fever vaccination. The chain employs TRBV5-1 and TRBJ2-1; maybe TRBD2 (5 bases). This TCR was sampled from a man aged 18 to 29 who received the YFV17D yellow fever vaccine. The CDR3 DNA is TGCGCCAGCAGCCTCGGGCGGGTAAGCAATGAGCAGTTCTTC. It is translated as CASSLGRVSNEQFF.